These T cell receptor beta chains were read from a single sample in a study of shared clonotypes between healthy human individuals. TCRdb's copy holds only in-frame clones and misses some; the assay was immunoSEQ multiplex PCR. The data show nearly 2 million clones, with about 95% seen just once and under 1.5% held by the top ten. The sequenced sample consisted of naive CD8+ T cells sorted from blood. Source of these receptors: a man between 18 and 35 years old in good health. Both conserved end residues are part of each CDR3. D genes are given only for firm matches. Expanded clones get a size class; other rows say once, few or many, or leave the size out.

clone_size j_call d_call cdr3_length v_call cdr3_aa cdr3_nt
. TRBJ1-4 . 13 TRBV6-5 CASSYDGEGKLFF TGTGCCAGCAGTTACGACGGGGAGGGGAAACTGTTTTTT
. TRBJ2-4 . 15 TRBV29-1 CSVDLPGENKNIQYF TGCAGCGTTGATCTGCCAGGGGAGAACAAAAACATTCAGTACTTC
. TRBJ2-7 TRBD1 16 TRBV4-1 CASSQEGQGGTYEQYF TGCGCCAGCAGCCAAGAAGGACAGGGGGGGACCTACGAGCAGTACTTC
. TRBJ2-7 . 10 TRBV6-5 CASGDYEQYF TGTGCCAGCGGCGATTACGAGCAGTACTTC
. TRBJ2-5 TRBD2 14 TRBV6-6 CASSFSGGEETQYF TGTGCCAGCAGTTTTTCGGGGGGGGAAGAGACCCAGTACTTC
. TRBJ2-7 TRBD2 16 TRBV25-1 CASSDPGLAGTYEQYF TGTGCCAGCAGTGACCCCGGACTAGCGGGTACCTACGAGCAGTACTTC
once TRBJ1-2 TRBD1 14 TRBV28 CASRPGQALSGYTF TGTGCCAGCAGGCCGGGACAGGCGCTTTCCGGCTACACCTTC
few TRBJ1-1 TRBD1 13 TRBV19 CASSRTGNTEAFF TGTGCCAGTAGCCGGACAGGGAACACTGAAGCTTTCTTT
. TRBJ2-1 TRBD1 16 TRBV28 CASSSLTGGAGYEQFF TGTGCCAGCAGTTCCCTCACAGGGGGCGCGGGGTATGAGCAGTTCTTC
. TRBJ1-1 TRBD1 13 TRBV27 CASSTGSRTEAFF TGTGCCAGCTCGACAGGGTCAAGGACTGAAGCTTTCTTT
. TRBJ1-6 . 14 TRBV5-5 CASSSDTGISPLHF TGTGCCAGCAGCTCGGACACAGGAATCTCACCCCTCCACTTT
. TRBJ2-5 . 13 TRBV15 CATSGPNQETQYF TGTGCCACCAGCGGCCCAAATCAAGAGACCCAGTACTTC
. TRBJ2-3 . 17 TRBV4-1 CASSQDSTGALTDTQYF TGCGCCAGCAGCCAAGATTCGACGGGGGCCCTCACAGATACGCAGTATTTT
. TRBJ1-4 . 13 TRBV6-6 CASRRQDNEKLFF TGTGCCAGCAGACGACAGGATAATGAAAAACTGTTTTTT
. TRBJ2-3 TRBD1 15 TRBV9 CASSPRQGSTDTQYF TGTGCCAGCAGCCCTCGACAGGGATCCACAGATACGCAGTATTTT
. TRBJ1-5 . 14 TRBV7-8 CASSPGVGNQPQHF TGTGCCAGCAGCCCGGGGGTGGGCAATCAGCCCCAGCATTTT
. TRBJ2-7 . 13 TRBV29-1 CSVTGGYSYEQYF TGCAGCGTAACTGGGGGGTACTCCTACGAGCAGTACTTC
. TRBJ2-1 TRBD1 16 TRBV27 CASSLEFGQVGNEQFF TGTGCCAGCAGTTTAGAATTTGGACAGGTTGGTAATGAGCAGTTCTTC
. TRBJ2-7 . 15 TRBV5-4 CASSFFGSASYEQYF TGTGCCAGCAGCTTCTTCGGTAGCGCCTCCTACGAGCAGTACTTC
. TRBJ1-1 . 13 TRBV30 CAWSFDMNTEAFF TGTGCCTGGAGTTTCGACATGAACACTGAAGCTTTCTTT
. TRBJ2-7 . 16 TRBV4-3 CASSQDIQAESYEQYF TGCGCCAGCAGCCAAGATATTCAAGCGGAGTCCTACGAGCAGTACTTC
. TRBJ2-2 . 20 TRBV7-6 CASSLAGQGLVYANTGELFF TGTGCCAGCAGCTTAGCAGGGCAGGGGCTCGTTTATGCGAACACCGGGGAGCTGTTTTTT
. TRBJ2-7 TRBD1 14 TRBV27 CASSGTGDSYEQYF TGTGCCAGCAGTGGGACAGGCGACTCCTACGAGCAGTACTTC
. TRBJ2-7 . 15 TRBV9 CASSAAGTGSYEQYF TGTGCCAGCAGCGCCGCCGGGACTGGATCCTACGAGCAGTACTTC
. TRBJ2-3 . 15 TRBV4-1 CASSPTTGNTDTQYF TGCGCCAGCAGCCCCACGACAGGAAACACAGATACGCAGTATTTT